The next 32 T cell receptor beta chains were all read from a single sample in a study of CD8 T cells in ankylosing spondylitis (dated by TCRdb to 2016 to 2017). The study at large found these results: Blood from ankylosing spondylitis patients appeared to be characterized by a TCR beta motif composed of about eight highly homologous amino acid variants.

No antigen has been identified for these receptors. The method was 5' RACE. Sequencing relied on an Illumina HiSeq 2500. Using fastp trimming at Q25 and MiXCR clonotype assembly, TCRdb reanalyzed the public sequencing data and kept in-frame beta chains. Records with the same CDR3 protein are collapsed into one entry carrying the most frequent genes and DNA. The sample includes 100,000 or so distinct CDR3 sequences, with roughly 10% observed a single time. The ten largest clones capture 30% of the sample. Sequenced material: blood, either unsorted or a sorted T cell fraction (not recorded which). These receptors were taken from a male donor with ankylosing spondylitis.

This clonotype showed up many times. The DNA for the CDR3 is TGTGCCAGCAGTCACAGGGAAACCACAGATACGCAGTATTTT. Its translation is CASSHRETTDTQYF. V gene TRBV27 combines with J gene TRBJ2-3, with D perhaps matching TRBD1 (6 bases). Germline V lookup: CDR1 MNHEY, CDR2 SMNVEV (reference sequence). V was trimmed by 5 bases and J by 2 bases, leaving 11 bases between them. CDR3 size: 14 residues.

In this sample, this clonotype turned up many times. In nucleotides, the CDR3 is TGTGCCAGCAGCTTAGTACTGGGTAGCTCCTACAATGAGCAGTTCTTC. Its translation is CASSLVLGSSYNEQFF. The chain recombines TRBV11-2 with TRBJ2-1; D not resolved. This CDR3 contains 16 residues. V was cut by 1 base and J by 0 bases, with 10 bases left in between. Per germline, CDR1 SGHAT and CDR2 FQNNGV.

This clonotype was seen once. V gene TRBV7-2 combines with J gene TRBJ2-1; 8 bases fit TRBD2. Germline trimming cut 5 bases from V and 4 bases from J; bases unmatched to any gene: 19. This CDR3 is 19 amino acids long. Looked up from germline, CDR1 is SGHTA and CDR2 is FQGNSA. The CDR3, as DNA: TGTGCCAGCAGCCTCAGCGGGAGTACATTCCTACCCAGTTACAATGAGCAGTTCTTC. Translating it yields CASSLSGSTFLPSYNEQFF.

This clonotype showed up many times. The chain carries TRBV9 and TRBJ1-5; 10 bases are shared with TRBD1. V was pared by 4 bases and J by 7 bases, with 5 bases of the junction left unmatched. CDR3 length: 14 amino acids. Germline CDR1 reads SGDLS; CDR2 reads YYNGEE. The CDR3 sequence is CASSFGTGEQPQHF. DNA of the CDR3: TGTGCCAGCAGCTTCGGGACAGGGGAACAGCCCCAGCATTTT.

This clonotype was seen many times. The chain has TRBV10-3 and TRBJ1-5; D is possibly TRBD1 (5 bases). The CDR3 is 20 amino acids. Trimming shortened V by 0 bases and J by 0 bases, and 21 bases separated the two germline ends. The germline CDR1 and CDR2 sequences are ENHRY and SYGVKD. As DNA, the CDR3 is TGTGCCATCAGTGAGTCGCCCGAATGGGAGGAGGGGTATAGCAATCAGCCCCAGCATTTT. The encoded protein is CAISESPEWEEGYSNQPQHF.

The chain joins TRBV5-1 to TRBJ2-4; 7 bases fit TRBD2. CDR1 is SGHRS, CDR2 YFSETQ, per germline. V dropped 0 bases and J dropped 0; count of bases not matched to a gene: 6. The CDR3 has 17 residues. Here the CDR3 DNA reads TGCGCCAGCAGCTTGGAGGCTAGCGGTAAAGCCAAAAACATTCAGTACTTC. The encoded protein is CASSLEASGKAKNIQYF.

The V and J genes are TRBV5-1 and TRBJ1-4; 7 bases match TRBD1. The germline gives CDR1 SGHRS, CDR2 YFSETQ. The trim removed 3 bases at V and 7 bases at J, leaving 6 bases unmatched. This CDR3 has 14 amino acids. CDR3 residues: CASSSSGTAEKLFF. In nucleotides, the CDR3 is TGCGCCAGCAGCTCCTCCGGGACAGCTGAAAAACTGTTTTTT.

This clonotype was seen a handful of times. This chain connects TRBV25-1 to TRBJ2-1; unclear D gene. The ends were cut back, 5 bases at V and 9 bases at J, with 11 bases in the middle. CDR3 length: 12 residues. Germline V gives CDR1 MGHDK, CDR2 SYGVNS. In nucleotides, the CDR3 is TGTGCCAGCAGTTCGGGCTTGGGTGAGCAGTTCTTC. Translated: CASSSGLGEQFF.

This clonotype came up many times. The chain joins TRBV27 to TRBJ2-1; D gene unclear. The CDR3 has 12 residues. The V and J ends lost 5 bases and 10 bases respectively, with 12 bases between them. The germline gives CDR1 MNHEY, CDR2 SMNVEV (reference sequence). The CDR3 here is CASSPGRVEQFF. CDR3 DNA sequence: TGTGCCAGCAGTCCCGGTAGAGTGGAGCAGTTCTTC.

The gene calls are TRBV20-1 and TRBJ2-5, with D maybe TRBD1 (6 bases). CDR3 length: 16 residues. V shed 3 bases and J shed 5 bases, with 22 bases lying between them. Germline CDR1 and CDR2: DFQATT and SNEGSKA (reference sequence). The CDR3 protein is CSASLPRGRGSETQYF. In nucleotides, the CDR3 is TGCAGTGCTAGTCTACCCCGGGGCAGGGGAAGTGAGACCCAGTACTTC.

This clonotype has only a few counts. CDR3 sequence reads: CASSDLAGGPHEQYF. The CDR3, as DNA: TGCGCCAGCAGTGATCTAGCGGGAGGGCCCCACGAGCAGTACTTC. The rearrangement joins TRBV10-1 to TRBJ2-7; 12 bases match TRBD2. Germline loops: CDR1 WNHNN, CDR2 SYGVQD (reference sequence). CDR3 size: 15 residues. The J segment lost 5 bases and the V segment lost 3 bases, leaving 5 bases of the junction unmatched.

This clonotype was detected many times. The chain links TRBV18 to TRBJ2-5; 9 bases align to TRBD2. The CDR3 sequence is 15 residues long. Per the germline V gene, CDR1 is KGHSH and CDR2 is LQKENI. The V segment lost 5 bases and the J segment 0 bases; nucleotides outside the gene matches: 4. Written as DNA, the CDR3 is TGTGCCAGCTCATCGTCTAGCGGGAACCAAGAGACCCAGTACTTC. This gives the protein CASSSSSGNQETQYF. Looking up the rest from reference TRBV18 and TRBJ2-5 gives the full variable domain: NAGVMQNPRHLVRRRGQEARLRCSPMKGHSHVYWYRQLPEEGLKFMVYLQKENIIDESGMPKERFSAEFPKEGPSILRIQQVVRGDSAAYFCASSSSSGNQETQYFGPGTRLLVL.

This clonotype was seen only a few times. This chain links TRBV11-2 with TRBJ2-1, with 10 nucleotides matching TRBD2. The V segment lost 5 bases and the J segment 0 bases; nucleotides outside the gene matches: 10. The germline V gene encodes CDR1 SGHAT and CDR2 FQNNGV. This CDR3 has 18 residues. For the CDR3, the DNA is TGTGCCAGCAGCCCCACTTACTCTAGCGGGAGCTCCTACAATGAGCAGTTCTTC. Translating it yields CASSPTYSSGSSYNEQFF.

The sample holds many counts of this clonotype. The CDR3: CASSPTTGLAPYNEQFF. In DNA form, the CDR3 reads TGTGCCAGCAGTCCGACGACCGGACTAGCCCCCTACAATGAGCAGTTCTTC. V and J are TRBV27 and TRBJ2-1; TRBD2 agrees at 8 bases. Per the germline V gene, CDR1 is MNHEY and CDR2 is SMNVEV (reference sequence). CDR3 length: 17 amino acids. With 5 bases clipped from V and 2 bases from J, the junction kept 11 bases outside the gene matches.

Ten or more counts support this clonotype. The chain combines TRBV12-5 with TRBJ2-1; no reliable D call. From germline, CDR1 is LGHNT and CDR2 FRNRAP. Trimming took off 3 bases at V and 9 bases at J, with 9 bases between the two ends. The CDR3 extends over 12 amino acids. This chain's CDR3 is CASGFFATEQFF. CDR3 DNA: TGTGCTAGTGGTTTTTTTGCGACTGAGCAGTTCTTC.

V and J are TRBV7-2 and TRBJ2-7; 7 bases agree with TRBD2. J lost 5 bases, V lost 5 bases, and 12 bases had no gene match. Germline V gene lookup returns CDR1 SGHTA and CDR2 FQGNSA. This CDR3 is built from 15 residues. The CDR3 here is CASSLTQGGPNEQYV. The CDR3 region has the DNA TGTGCCAGCAGCCTCACTCAGGGAGGGCCCAACGAGCAGTACGTC.

In this sample, this clonotype turned up many times. This chain links TRBV9 with TRBJ2-7, with D maybe TRBD2 (6 bases). Trimming left V 3 bases short and J 0 bases short, with 13 bases between. The CDR3 is 15 residues long. Germline assignment: CDR1 SGDLS and CDR2 YYNGEE. CDR3 sequence: CASSAHSGPSYEQYF. The DNA for the CDR3 is TGTGCCAGCAGCGCACATAGCGGTCCCTCCTACGAGCAGTACTTC.

This clonotype was seen only once. The J gene is TRBJ2-7, the V gene TRBV27; D gene uncertain. Germline CDR1 MNHEY, CDR2 SMNVEV (reference sequence). The CDR3 loop spans 14 amino acids. Trimming removed 4 bases at V and 1 base at J, with 11 bases between. CDR3 loop: CASSYSPASYEQYV. DNA of the CDR3: TGTGCCAGCAGTTACAGTCCGGCGTCCTACGAGCAGTACGTC.

V gene TRBV12-3 or TRBV12-4 combines with J gene TRBJ1-5; the D gene is possibly TRBD1 (6 bases). CDR3 length: 15 amino acids. V dropped 6 bases and J dropped 0 bases, with 12 bases sitting between them. CDR3: CASSPGGYSNQPQHF. CDR3 in DNA: TGTGCCAGCAGCCCCGGGGGCTATAGCAATCAGCCCCAGCATTTT.

This clonotype was seen at least ten times. The chain links TRBV11-2 to TRBJ2-7, with TRBD2 matching over 8 bases. V lost 3 bases, J lost 6 bases, and 13 bases stayed unmatched. The CDR3 has 16 amino acids. Germline CDR1 is SGHAT and CDR2 is FQNNGV. The DNA of the CDR3 is TGTGCCAGCAGCTTGGACATAGCGGGGCCGGCCCTCGAGCAGTACTTC. Translated, it gives CASSLDIAGPALEQYF. Based on the CDR3 plus reference TRBV11-2 and TRBJ2-7, the full variable domain is EAGVAQSPRYKIIEKRQSVAFWCNPISGHATLYWYQQILGQGPKLLIQFQNNGVVDDSQLPKDRFSAERLKGVDSTLKIQPAKLEDSAVYLCASSLDIAGPALEQYFGPGTRLTVT.

This chain links TRBV27 with TRBJ2-3; the D gene is possibly TRBD2 (6 bases). The CDR3 sequence is 16 residues long. The germline V gene has CDR1 MNHEY and CDR2 SMNVEV (reference sequence). Trimming took off 2 bases at V and 1 base at J, with 13 bases between the two ends. The CDR3 reads CASSLVLAEGTDTQYF. In DNA form, the CDR3 reads TGTGCCAGCAGTTTAGTTTTAGCGGAGGGCACAGATACGCAGTATTTT.

This clonotype was detected a few times. The rearrangement links TRBV10-2 to TRBJ2-7; D remains ambiguous. The ends were cut back, 0 bases at V and 2 bases at J, with 8 bases in the middle. This CDR3 comprises 14 residues. Germline V gene data show CDR1 as WSHSY and CDR2 as SAAADI. The CDR3: CASSESRHTYEQYV. Here the CDR3 DNA reads TGCGCCAGCAGTGAGTCGCGACATACCTACGAGCAGTACGTC.

This rearrangement joins TRBV14 to TRBJ2-1, with a possible D match to TRBD1 (5 bases). Trimming left V 0 bases short and J 15 bases short, with 12 bases between. This CDR3 comprises 12 residues. The germline CDR1 and CDR2 sequences are SGHDN and FVKESK. This chain's CDR3 is CASSQDGAVPFF. Written as DNA, the CDR3 is TGTGCCAGCAGCCAAGATGGGGCGGTCCCGTTCTTC.

This clonotype was counted between two and nine times. The V and J genes are TRBV9 and TRBJ2-7; the match to TRBD2 covers 7 bases. The V and J ends lost 3 bases and 4 bases, in that order; junction bases with no gene match: 4. CDR1 SGDLS and CDR2 YYNGEE come from the germline V gene. The CDR3 consists of 13 residues. DNA of the CDR3: TGTGCCAGCAGCGCCCCGGGGGGATACGAGCAGTACTTC. Its protein is CASSAPGGYEQYF.

This clonotype appeared a few times. The chain couples TRBV5-5 to TRBJ1-2; TRBD1 might be the D (6 bases). Germline V CDR1 and CDR2: SGHKS, YYEKEE (reference sequence). This CDR3 is 17 amino acids long. V was trimmed by 0 bases and J by 0 bases, leaving 15 bases between them. The CDR3 sequence: CASSLDRLGGTNYGYTF. As DNA, the CDR3 is TGTGCCAGCAGCTTGGACCGACTCGGGGGCACTAACTATGGCTACACCTTC.

This chain uses TRBV15 with TRBJ1-2; maybe TRBD1 (6 bases). This CDR3 region has 15 residues. With 2 bases removed from V and 0 bases from J, the gap between germline ends came to 10 bases. Germline-derived CDR1 and CDR2 are LNHNV and YYDKDF (reference sequence). CDR3 protein: CATSRPGHPNYGYTF. The CDR3 region has the DNA TGTGCCACCAGCAGACCGGGACATCCTAACTATGGCTACACCTTC.

V gene TRBV30 combines with J gene TRBJ2-2; D not certain. Trimming removed 3 bases from V and 0 bases from J, with 2 bases in between. CDR3 length equals 12 residues. Germline V CDR1 and CDR2: GTSNPN, SVGIG (reference sequence). CDR3 loop: CAWRANTGELFF. The DNA for the CDR3 is TGTGCCTGGAGAGCGAACACCGGGGAGCTGTTTTTT.

A few counts support this clonotype. The chain links TRBV10-3 to TRBJ1-1; D gene uncertain. In germline, CDR1 is ENHRY, CDR2 SYGVKD. Trimming removed 0 bases at V and 5 bases at J, with 16 bases between. The CDR3 is 16 amino acids. In nucleotides, the CDR3 is TGTGCCATCAGTGAGTCCGGCTTTGGGGTGGTGACTGAAGCTTTCTTT. As protein: CAISESGFGVVTEAFF.

This clonotype came up many times. The rearrangement joins TRBV10-3 to TRBJ1-2; 7 positions agree with TRBD1. The germline CDR1 and CDR2 sequences are ENHRY and SYGVKD. The ends lost 11 bases at V and 8 bases at J; junction bases unmatched: 8. This CDR3 comprises 11 residues. CDR3 protein: CALGQGDGYTF. The CDR3 region has the DNA TGTGCCTTGGGCCAGGGGGACGGCTACACCTTC.

This clonotype was seen a few times. This chain uses TRBV11-2 with TRBJ2-7; the D is unclear. Trimming took off 0 bases at V and 2 bases at J, with 11 bases between the two ends. Germline V gene lookup returns CDR1 SGHAT and CDR2 FQNNGV. The CDR3 extends over 15 amino acids. The CDR3 loop is CASSLEAVAAYEQYF. Here the CDR3 DNA reads TGTGCCAGCAGCTTAGAGGCGGTGGCGGCCTACGAGCAGTACTTC.

The rearrangement joins TRBV6-5 to TRBJ2-7, with 8 nucleotides matching TRBD1. CDR1 and CDR2 from the germline V gene are MNHEY and SVGAGI. The CDR3 has 13 amino acids. The junction had 3 bases not matched to a gene; V was cut back by 5 bases and J by 3 bases. CDR3 loop: CASSHTGGYEQYF. CDR3 nucleotide sequence: TGTGCCAGCAGTCACACAGGGGGCTACGAGCAGTACTTC.

CDR3 DNA: TGTGCCAGCAGTTTAGGACAGGGCGTCTATGGCTACACCTTC. It yields the protein CASSLGQGVYGYTF. The chain uses TRBV12-3 or TRBV12-4 and TRBJ1-2, with 7 bases matching TRBD1. Unmatched junction bases numbered 3, after V lost 1 base and J lost 4 bases. This CDR3 comprises 14 residues.